One sample yielded the 30 T cell receptor beta chains listed below, sequenced in a study of T cell responses to AZD1222 COVID-19 vaccine. Generated by immunoSEQ multiplex PCR, the TCRdb table keeps only in-frame clones and is missing some. The sample includes 80,000 to 100,000 clones, roughly nine tenths of them seen just once. The source was peripheral blood, collected 28 days after the second AZD1222 dose. The receptors derive from an adult who received the AZD1222 COVID-19 vaccine.

V and J are TRBV6-5 and TRBJ2-7; D is unclear. The germline CDR1 and CDR2 sequences are MNHEY and SVGAGI. The CDR3 contains 13 residues. V was cut by 2 bases and J by 3 bases, with 8 bases left in between. DNA of the CDR3: TGTGCCAGCAGTTACGGGCGGAACTACGAGCAGTACTTC. Amino acids: CASSYGRNYEQYF.

CDR3 bases: TGTGCCAGCACCACGGGGGGGGCGACAGATACGCAGTATTTT. Translated, it gives CASTTGGATDTQYF. J is TRBJ2-3 and V is TRBV6-5; 8 nucleotides align to TRBD2. V shed 7 bases, J shed 3 bases, and the junction held 6 bases outside the gene matches. The length of the CDR3 is 14 residues. The germline V gene encodes CDR1 MNHEY and CDR2 SVGAGI.

This CDR3 reads CASSPGTSGGTDTQYF. The CDR3, as DNA: TGTGCCAGCAGCCCAGGGACTAGCGGGGGCACAGATACGCAGTATTTT. The chain couples TRBV11-3 to TRBJ2-3; 13 nucleotides agree with TRBD2. The CDR3 covers 16 residues. Losses at the gene ends were 5 bases for V and 1 base for J; bases not matched to a gene: 3. Germline loops: CDR1 SGHNT, CDR2 YENEEA. The whole variable domain, filled in from reference TRBV11-3 and TRBJ2-3, reads EAGVVQSPRYKIIEKKQPVAFWCNPISGHNTLYWYLQNLGQGPELLIRYENEEAVDDSQLPKDRFSAERLKGVDSTLKIQPAELGDSAVYLCASSPGTSGGTDTQYFGPGTRLTVL.

In this sample, this clone turned up a few times. The rearrangement uses TRBV5-1 and TRBJ2-2, with 9 bases that match TRBD1. With V trimmed by 4 bases and J by 3 bases, 1 base remained unmatched. CDR1 and CDR2 (germline): SGHRS, YFSETQ. The CDR3 loop spans 14 amino acids. This chain's CDR3 is CASSRDRDTGELFF. The CDR3 nucleotides are TGCGCCAGCAGCCGGGACAGGGACACCGGGGAGCTGTTTTTT.

This clone was recorded once. The chain couples TRBV11-2 to TRBJ2-3, with TRBD2 identical over 7 bases. CDR3 length equals 16 residues. Germline CDR1 is SGHAT and CDR2 is FQNNGV. V lost 6 bases and J lost 2; bases outside the gene matches: 11. CDR3 sequence reads: CASRDHGRGFTDTQYF. In DNA form, the CDR3 reads TGTGCCAGCAGAGACCATGGGCGGGGGTTCACAGATACGCAGTATTTT.

The chain employs TRBV5-5 and TRBJ1-5; D remains ambiguous. In germline, CDR1 is SGHKS, CDR2 YYEKEE (reference sequence). With 2 bases removed from V and 2 bases from J, the gap between germline ends came to 8 bases. The CDR3 contains 14 residues. CDR3 coding DNA: TGTGCCAGCAGCTTTTATCAGGGCAATCAGCCCCAGCATTTT. Translating gives CASSFYQGNQPQHF. Variable domain in full (rest from reference TRBV5-5 and TRBJ1-5): DAGVTQSPTHLIKTRGQQVTLRCSPISGHKSVSWYQQVLGQGPQFIFQYYEKEERGRGNFPDRFSARQFPNYSSELNVNALLLGDSALYLCASSFYQGNQPQHFGDGTRLSIL.

The chain has TRBV6-5 and TRBJ1-5; D is possibly TRBD1 (5 bases). This CDR3 region has 15 residues. The V gene's germline CDR1 is MNHEY and CDR2 SVGAGI. V dropped 7 bases and J dropped 7 bases, with 20 bases sitting between them. The CDR3 loop reads CASMRALGVGQPQHF. Here the CDR3 DNA reads TGTGCCAGCATGAGGGCGTTGGGGGTAGGACAGCCCCAGCATTTT.

The table lists this clone with a count of one. The rearrangement uses TRBV9 and TRBJ2-5; the D gene could be TRBD1 or TRBD2 (5 bases each). With 0 bases removed from V and 1 base from J, the gap between germline ends came to 7 bases. This CDR3 has 14 amino acids. CDR1 SGDLS and CDR2 YYNGEE come from the germline V gene. The CDR3 DNA is TGTGCCAGCAGCGTAGGAGGGGCCCAAGAGACCCAGTACTTC. It is translated as CASSVGGAQETQYF.

This clone has a single count. The chain combines TRBV9 with TRBJ2-2, with 9 positions matching TRBD2. Germline-derived CDR1 and CDR2 are SGDLS and YYNGEE. Trimming removed 1 base from V and 3 bases from J; junction bases left unmatched: 7. The CDR3 is made up of 17 amino acids. The CDR3 protein is CASSVRGSGGYTGELFF. The CDR3 DNA sequence: TGTGCCAGCAGCGTACGGGGTAGCGGGGGTTACACCGGGGAGCTGTTTTTT.

The rearrangement joins TRBV19 to TRBJ1-5, with unresolved D. V was pared by 4 bases and J by 5 bases, with 12 bases between. There are 14 residues in the CDR3. The germline V gene has CDR1 LNHDA and CDR2 SQIVND (reference sequence). CDR3 coding DNA: TGTGCCAGTAGTACTGCCAGACTTTATCAGCCCCAGCATTTT. It translates to CASSTARLYQPQHF.

The CDR3 loop reads CASSEGQGIGGYTF. DNA for the CDR3: TGTGCCAGCAGTGAAGGACAGGGGATCGGTGGCTACACCTTC. The rearrangement uses TRBV2 and TRBJ1-2, with 8 bases fitting TRBD1. This CDR3 is 14 amino acids long. Trimming took 1 base from V and 7 from J; bases not matched to a gene: 5. CDR1 is SNHLY, CDR2 FYNNEI, per germline.

The rearrangement joins TRBV15 to TRBJ2-7; D is tentatively TRBD1 or TRBD2 (5 bases each). V was trimmed by 5 bases and J by 5 bases, leaving 19 bases between them. CDR1 and CDR2 (germline): LNHNV, YYDKDF (reference sequence). This CDR3 has 15 residues. The CDR3 is CATSPSGKGDDEQYF. CDR3 coding DNA: TGTGCCACCAGCCCCTCTGGGAAAGGGGACGACGAGCAGTACTTC.

This clone showed up just once. This rearrangement joins TRBV9 to TRBJ1-2; 8 bases map to TRBD1. CDR3 length equals 15 residues. CDR1 and CDR2 from the germline V gene are SGDLS and YYNGEE. Unmatched junction bases numbered 8, after V lost 0 bases and J lost 7 bases. The CDR3 loop reads CASSVDGRGRSGYTF. The CDR3 DNA reads TGTGCCAGCAGCGTAGACGGCAGGGGGCGGAGTGGCTACACCTTC.

The chain combines TRBV4-1 with TRBJ2-7; D not certain. The length of the CDR3 is 14 residues. Germline values: CDR1 MGHRA, CDR2 YSYEKL. V lost 3 bases to trimming and J lost 0 bases, with 9 bases between them. The CDR3 loop reads CASSQMGFSYEQYF. For the CDR3, the DNA is TGCGCCAGCAGCCAGATGGGGTTCTCCTACGAGCAGTACTTC.

The V gene is TRBV19, the J gene TRBJ2-1; the D is unclear. Trimming stripped 4 bases from V and 1 base from J, with 11 bases between. In germline, CDR1 is LNHDA, CDR2 SQIVND (reference sequence). This CDR3 has 15 amino acids. CDR3 coding DNA: TGTGCCAGTAGTACCCACACTGTTTCCTACAATGAGCAGTTCTTC. It encodes CASSTHTVSYNEQFF.

This chain uses TRBV5-4 with TRBJ2-2; a possible D gene is TRBD1 (6 bases). The CDR3 has 13 residues. The V and J ends lost 5 bases and 4 bases respectively, with 9 bases between them. Per the germline V gene, CDR1 is SGHNT and CDR2 is YYREEE (reference sequence). The CDR3 is CASSVDSTGELFF. CDR3 in DNA: TGTGCCAGCAGTGTGGACAGCACCGGGGAGCTGTTTTTT.

This rearrangement joins TRBV27 to TRBJ1-2, with TRBD1 identical over 9 bases. Germline CDR1 MNHEY, CDR2 SMNVEV (reference sequence). After removal of 7 bases from V and 7 bases from J, the junction contained 7 bases not matched to a gene. The CDR3 spans 13 residues. The CDR3, as DNA: TGTGCCAGCATCGGACAGGGGTCGAGTGGCTACACCTTC. It yields the protein CASIGQGSSGYTF.

This chain links TRBV6-6 with TRBJ2-7; D possibly corresponds to TRBD1 (6 bases). The V gene's germline CDR1 is MNHNY and CDR2 SVGAGI (reference sequence). CDR3 size: 15 residues. Trimming removed 6 bases at V and 2 bases at J, with 17 bases between. The CDR3 here is CASSRDGAGAYEQYF. For the CDR3, the DNA is TGTGCCAGCAGCCGCGACGGGGCAGGGGCCTACGAGCAGTACTTC.

This clone was detected once. This chain connects TRBV27 to TRBJ1-5; the match to TRBD1 covers 8 bases. The CDR3 is 13 residues long. J gave up 3 bases and V 6 bases, and 1 base lay outside the gene matches. CDR1 is MNHEY and CDR2 is SMNVEV in the germline V gene (reference sequence). The CDR3 DNA reads TGTGCCAGCAGGGACAGGGTCAATCAGCCCCAGCATTTT. It specifies CASRDRVNQPQHF.

V gene TRBV4-1 combines with J gene TRBJ1-2; perhaps TRBD1 as D (5 bases). The CDR3 runs to 14 residues. Deletions cut 2 bases from V and 11 bases from J, with 18 bases between. The germline CDR1 and CDR2 sequences are MGHRA and YSYEKL. The CDR3 loop is CASSQHTTGGDYTF. The CDR3 coding sequence is TGCGCCAGCAGCCAACATACCACGGGGGGGGATTACACCTTC.

The chain couples TRBV2 to TRBJ1-1, with D unclear. V gave up 6 bases and J gave up 3 bases, with 8 bases separating them. The CDR3 contains 12 residues. CDR1 and CDR2 from the germline V gene are SNHLY and FYNNEI. This CDR3 reads CASRADYTEAFF. The CDR3 DNA follows: TGTGCCAGCAGGGCGGATTACACTGAAGCTTTCTTT. Looking up the rest from reference TRBV2 and TRBJ1-1 gives the full variable domain: EPEVTQTPSHQVTQMGQEVILRCVPISNHLYFYWYRQILGQKVEFLVSFYNNEISEKSEIFDDQFSVERPDGSNFTLKIRSTKLEDSAMYFCASRADYTEAFFGQGTRLTVV.

The J gene is TRBJ2-7, the V gene TRBV18; maybe TRBD1 (6 bases). V lost 5 bases to trimming and J lost 3 bases, with 11 bases between them. Germline assignment: CDR1 KGHSH and CDR2 LQKENI. The length of the CDR3 is 13 residues. CDR3 DNA: TGTGCCAGCTCAAGTGGACAGAGCTACGAGCAGTACTTC. Encoded protein: CASSSGQSYEQYF.

This rearrangement joins TRBV7-9 to TRBJ2-1; D might be TRBD1 (6 bases). The CDR3 loop spans 15 amino acids. Germline loops: CDR1 SEHNR, CDR2 FQNEAQ (reference sequence). V was pared by 2 bases and J by 9 bases, with 17 bases between. The CDR3 DNA follows: TGTGCCAGCAGCTTAACCCAGAGTGTAGGGGGTGAGCAGTTCTTC. It is translated as CASSLTQSVGGEQFF.

This chain joins TRBV4-2 and TRBJ2-3; no firm D call. The V gene lost 0 bases and the J gene lost 6 bases, with 10 bases spanning the gap. There are 14 residues in the CDR3. The germline gives CDR1 LGHNA, CDR2 YNFKEQ. The CDR3 DNA reads as TGTGCCAGCAGCCAAGAGGGCTCCCGGGATACGCAGTATTTT. Amino acids: CASSQEGSRDTQYF.

V is TRBV18 and J is TRBJ1-2; no clear D. In germline, CDR1 is KGHSH, CDR2 LQKENI. The ends were cut back, 8 bases at V and 1 base at J, with 14 bases in the middle. The length of the CDR3 is 14 residues. The CDR3, as DNA: TGTGCCAGCGTCGGGGAGAATTATAACTATGGCTACACCTTC. This sequence encodes CASVGENYNYGYTF.

CDR3 sequence reads: CASTQAATGTQYF. CDR3 nucleotides: TGTGCCAGTACCCAAGCCGCGACTGGGACCCAGTACTTC. This rearrangement joins TRBV19 to TRBJ2-5; D remains ambiguous. Trimming took off 7 bases at V and 7 bases at J, with 16 bases between the two ends. There are 13 residues in the CDR3. Germline lookup yields CDR1 LNHDA and CDR2 SQIVND (reference sequence).

The chain is built from TRBV4-2 and TRBJ1-1, with 7 bases matching TRBD1. Trimming at V came to 5 bases and at J to 2 bases, leaving 8 bases not matched to a gene. The CDR3 is 15 residues long. Germline CDR1 LGHNA, CDR2 YNFKEQ. CDR3 sequence reads: CASSYSGTVNTEAFF. CDR3 coding DNA: TGTGCCAGCAGCTACTCCGGGACAGTCAACACTGAAGCTTTCTTT.

This chain links TRBV7-8 with TRBJ2-7, with 8 bases lining up with TRBD1. Trimming at V came to 1 base and at J to 4 bases, leaving 6 bases not matched to a gene. The CDR3 is 15 amino acids. Germline V CDR1 and CDR2: SGHVS, FQNEAQ. The CDR3 nucleotides are TGTGCCAGCAGCTTAGAAGCAGGGGGCTCGTACGAGCAGTACTTC. The encoded protein is CASSLEAGGSYEQYF.

V is TRBV6-5 and J is TRBJ1-1, with D unclear. Trimming stripped 6 bases from V and 1 base from J, with 9 bases between. This CDR3 contains 13 residues. The V gene's germline CDR1 is MNHEY and CDR2 SVGAGI. Here the CDR3 reads CASSLNGNTEAFF. The CDR3, as DNA: TGTGCCAGCAGCCTCAACGGGAACACTGAAGCTTTCTTT.

This chain links TRBV6-5 with TRBJ1-2, with D unclear. The ends were cut back, 7 bases at V and 7 bases at J, with 13 bases in the middle. Germline V gene data show CDR1 as MNHEY and CDR2 as SVGAGI. There are 12 residues in the CDR3. DNA of the CDR3: TGTGCCAGCACCAACGGGGTTCGTGGCTACACCTTC. This sequence encodes CASTNGVRGYTF.